Listed here are 27 T cell receptor beta chains from one sample, sequenced in a study of cytomegalovirus exposure and HLA in healthy donors. A multiplex PCR was run with 60 Vbeta primers and 13 Jbeta primers. Generated by immunoSEQ multiplex PCR, the TCRdb table keeps only in-frame clones and is missing some. The sample gives about 180,000 clones, 82% of which show up once; less than 2% is in the top ten. Input material: PBMCs. The receptors stem from a man in his forties in good health and CMV-seronegative.

In DNA, the CDR3 is TGCGCCAGCAGCTTGGTAGGGGACGAGCAGTACTTC. It yields the protein CASSLVGDEQYF. The chain is built from TRBV5-1 and TRBJ2-7; maybe TRBD1 (5 bases). Between the trimmed V and J ends, which lost 0 bases and 5 bases, there was a span of 6 bases. Germline V gene data show CDR1 as SGHRS and CDR2 as YFSETQ. The CDR3 has 12 amino acids.

The rearrangement links TRBV18 to TRBJ1-1; TRBD1 matches at 7 bases. The junction had 12 bases not matched to a gene; V was cut back by 4 bases and J by 4 bases. This CDR3 has 16 residues. CDR1 and CDR2 (germline): KGHSH, LQKENI. The CDR3 sequence: CASSLHRQGGTTEAFF. CDR3 DNA sequence: TGTGCCAGCTCACTCCATAGACAGGGCGGGACCACTGAAGCTTTCTTT.

This sequence joins TRBV6-5 and TRBJ1-5; D uncertain. The V gene's germline CDR1 is MNHEY and CDR2 SVGAGI. CDR3 length equals 14 residues. The ends were cut back, 6 bases at V and 0 bases at J, with 9 bases in the middle. The CDR3 DNA reads TGTGCCAGCAGATCAGGTTATAGCAATCAGCCCCAGCATTTT. The encoded protein is CASRSGYSNQPQHF.

The gene calls are TRBV18 and TRBJ2-2; a weak D match, TRBD1 (6 bases). This CDR3 is built from 14 residues. V was shortened by 2 bases and J by 6 bases, with 10 bases between the two germline ends. Looked up from germline, CDR1 is KGHSH and CDR2 is LQKENI. CDR3 in DNA: TGTGCCAGCTCACCAGGGGGCGCGGCCGGGGAGCTGTTTTTT. Its protein product is CASSPGGAAGELFF.

This chain connects TRBV18 to TRBJ1-6; D unclear. The CDR3 has 14 residues. Trimming left V 1 base short and J 7 bases short, with 8 bases between. Germline V gene sequence: CDR1 KGHSH, CDR2 LQKENI. The DNA of the CDR3 is TGTGCCAGCTCACCACTAGACGGGAATTCACCCCTCCACTTT. The encoded protein is CASSPLDGNSPLHF.

This chain joins TRBV12-2 and TRBJ1-1; the D call TRBD1 from the table was never checked on the DNA. TRBV12-2 is labeled a pseudogene. This CDR3 spans 14 amino acids. CDR3 loop: CASRPDRMNTEAFF. DNA of the CDR3: TGTGCAAGTCGCCCGGACAGGATGAACACTGAAGCTTTCTTT.

CDR3 amino acids: CASSSRDTQYF. DNA for the CDR3: TGTGCCAGCAGTTCGAGGGATACGCAGTATTTT. This sequence joins TRBV6-5 and TRBJ2-3; D unclear. V gave up 4 bases and J gave up 6 bases, with 5 bases separating them. Germline lookup yields CDR1 MNHEY and CDR2 SVGAGI. This CDR3 has 11 residues.

The chain combines TRBV4-2 with TRBJ1-1; a possible D gene is TRBD1 (5 bases). The V end was cut by 8 bases, the J end by 3 bases, with 10 bases between. The CDR3 has 12 residues. CDR1 is LGHNA and CDR2 is YNFKEQ in the germline V gene. This CDR3 is CASLGGYTEAFF. The CDR3 coding sequence is TGTGCCAGCCTCGGGGGATACACTGAAGCTTTCTTT.

The gene calls are TRBV9 and TRBJ2-2; perhaps TRBD2 as D (6 bases). Germline V gene lookup returns CDR1 SGDLS and CDR2 YYNGEE. This CDR3 spans 14 amino acids. Trimming took off 3 bases at V and 8 bases at J, with 14 bases between the two ends. CDR3 amino acids: CASSGRTILGELFF. CDR3 sequence (DNA): TGTGCCAGCAGCGGCCGGACTATCCTGGGGGAGCTGTTTTTT. Full variable domain (rest looked up from reference TRBV9 and TRBJ2-2): DSGVTQTPKHLITATGQRVTLRCSPRSGDLSVYWYQQSLDQGLQFLIQYYNGEERAKGNILERFSAQQFPDLHSELNLSSLELGDSALYFCASSGRTILGELFFGEGSRLTVL.

The rearrangement uses TRBV5-4 and TRBJ1-2; D unclear. Germline V gene data show CDR1 as SGHNT and CDR2 as YYREEE (reference sequence). The germline V and J ends were trimmed by 4 bases and 4 bases, with 11 bases remaining between them. This CDR3 is built from 13 residues. The CDR3 loop reads CASSTDSGYGYTF. In nucleotides, the CDR3 is TGTGCCAGCAGCACGGACTCGGGCTATGGCTACACCTTC.

This chain uses TRBV5-1 with TRBJ2-6; D not certain. The germline CDR1 and CDR2 sequences are SGHRS and YFSETQ. V lost 2 bases and J lost 2, with 14 bases in between. CDR3 length: 17 amino acids. CDR3 loop: CASSFRQVTTGANVLTF. The DNA for the CDR3 is TGCGCCAGCAGCTTCCGGCAGGTAACGACTGGGGCCAACGTCCTGACTTTC.

V usage is TRBV7-6 and J usage is TRBJ1-2; 7 nucleotides match TRBD1. Germline CDR1 reads SGHVS; CDR2 reads FNYEAQ. V was clipped by 5 bases and J by 1 base; unmatched bases: 7. CDR3 size: 15 residues. The CDR3 DNA reads as TGTGCCAGCAGCCCCTCACAGGGGTTTAACTATGGCTACACCTTC. Protein: CASSPSQGFNYGYTF. Looking up the rest from reference TRBV7-6 and TRBJ1-2 gives the full variable domain: GAGVSQSPRYKVTKRGQDVALRCDPISGHVSLYWYRQALGQGPEFLTYFNYEAQQDKSGLPNDRFSAERPEGSISTLTIQRTEQRDSAMYRCASSPSQGFNYGYTFGSGTRLTVV.

The V call is TRBV7-9, the J call TRBJ1-1; D is unresolved. Germline V gene data show CDR1 as SEHNR and CDR2 as FQNEAQ (reference sequence). This CDR3 region has 14 residues. V was trimmed by 5 bases and J by 1 base, leaving 11 bases between them. The CDR3 bases are TGTGCCAGCAGCCAGATGGGCGAGAACACTGAAGCTTTCTTT. This translates into CASSQMGENTEAFF.

The chain joins TRBV11-2 to TRBJ1-3, with 7 bases aligning to TRBD1. Losses at the gene ends were 4 bases for V and 2 bases for J; bases not matched to a gene: 8. Per germline, CDR1 SGHAT and CDR2 FQNNGV. The CDR3 runs to 16 residues. The CDR3 DNA follows: TGTGCCAGCAGCTACTTACTTACAGGGGCTGGAAACACCATATATTTT. Its translation: CASSYLLTGAGNTIYF.

The gene calls are TRBV11-1 and TRBJ2-1; D is possibly TRBD2 (5 bases). Germline V lookup: CDR1 SGHAT, CDR2 FQDESV (reference sequence). V shed 7 bases and J shed 7 bases, with 11 bases lying between them. The CDR3 is 12 amino acids. The CDR3 is CASTEGMNEQFF. CDR3 nucleotides: TGTGCCAGCACCGAGGGTATGAATGAGCAGTTCTTC.

This chain joins TRBV4-2 and TRBJ2-5; TRBD2 might be the D (6 bases). The CDR3 covers 16 residues. Germline CDR1 and CDR2: LGHNA and YNFKEQ. Trimming removed 3 bases at V and 2 bases at J, with 16 bases between. CDR3 region: CASSHNSFGGQETQYF. In DNA form, the CDR3 reads TGTGCCAGCAGCCACAACTCCTTCGGGGGACAAGAGACCCAGTACTTC.

The chain links TRBV9 to TRBJ2-2, with D perhaps matching TRBD1 (6 bases). Trimming left V 0 bases short and J 1 base short, with 10 bases between. Germline V CDR1 and CDR2: SGDLS, YYNGEE. The CDR3 length is 16 residues. This CDR3 is CASSVAGQKNTGELFF. CDR3 nucleotide sequence: TGTGCCAGCAGCGTAGCCGGACAGAAGAACACCGGGGAGCTGTTTTTT.

The chain uses TRBV5-4 and TRBJ1-2, with 10 bases identical to TRBD1. Germline V gene sequence: CDR1 SGHNT, CDR2 YYREEE (reference sequence). Losses at the gene ends were 4 bases for V and 8 bases for J; bases not matched to a gene: 5. There are 13 residues in the CDR3. CDR3 sequence: CASSQGQGFGYTF. For the CDR3, the DNA is TGTGCCAGCAGCCAGGGACAGGGGTTCGGCTACACCTTC.

On this clone itself: Mismatch with germline at one junction end may stem from a read error. The chain joins TRBV30 to TRBJ2-7; 7 bases fit TRBD1. The germline gives CDR1 GTSNPN, CDR2 SVGIG (reference sequence). CDR3 length equals 13 residues. The CDR3 spells CAWSVSPPGQWHF. In nucleotides, the CDR3 is TGTGCCTGGAGTGTGTCTCCCCCGGGACAGTGGCACTTC.

This clone was seen just once. The genes are TRBV4-3 and TRBJ2-7; 7 nucleotides match TRBD1. Germline V gives CDR1 LGHNA, CDR2 YSLEER. Germline trimming cut 0 bases from V and 2 bases from J; bases unmatched to any gene: 10. There are 17 residues in the CDR3. CDR3: CASSQDLTGTAPYEQYF. CDR3 coding DNA: TGCGCCAGCAGCCAAGACCTCACCGGGACAGCCCCCTACGAGCAGTACTTC.

V gene TRBV30 combines with J gene TRBJ2-2; a weak D match, TRBD2 (6 bases). This CDR3 comprises 15 residues. V lost 5 bases and J lost 2, with 15 bases in between. CDR1 and CDR2 from the germline V gene are GTSNPN and SVGIG (reference sequence). The CDR3 nucleotides read TGTGCCTGGGTAAATTGGAGGGCCAACACCGGGGAGCTGTTTTTT. Translation: CAWVNWRANTGELFF. Full variable domain (rest looked up from reference TRBV30 and TRBJ2-2): SQTIHQWPATLVQPVGSPLSLECTVEGTSNPNLYWYRQAAGRGLQLLFYSVGIGQISSEVPQNLSASRPQDRQFILSSKKLLLSDSGFYLCAWVNWRANTGELFFGEGSRLTVL.

The V and J genes are TRBV7-3 and TRBJ1-6; a weak D match, TRBD1 (5 bases). Deletions cut 2 bases from V and 8 bases from J, with 7 bases between. The germline CDR1 and CDR2 sequences are SGHTA and FQGTGA. CDR3 length equals 13 residues. CDR3 nucleotide sequence: TGTGCCAGCAGCTTAGGGGGGGATTCACCCCTCCACTTT. Translating gives CASSLGGDSPLHF.

The chain carries TRBV7-9 and TRBJ2-7, with TRBD2 identical over 9 bases. The V and J ends lost 3 bases and 7 bases, in that order; junction bases with no gene match: 7. CDR3 length: 14 residues. The germline gives CDR1 SEHNR, CDR2 FQNEAQ (reference sequence). DNA of the CDR3: TGTGCCAGCAGCTTTCCAGCGGGGGGTGGGGAGCAGTACTTC. Its protein is CASSFPAGGGEQYF.

The table lists this clone with a count of one. Here the CDR3 reads CASSIGAGQGSYEQYF. The CDR3 DNA is TGTGCCAGTAGTATAGGTGCCGGACAGGGCTCCTACGAGCAGTACTTC. This chain joins TRBV19 and TRBJ2-7; 8 bases are a match to TRBD1. The CDR3 loop spans 16 amino acids. The germline gives CDR1 LNHDA, CDR2 SQIVND (reference sequence). V lost 1 base, J lost 0 bases, and 5 bases stayed unmatched. Using reference TRBV19 and TRBJ2-7 for the parts outside the CDR3, the full variable domain is DGGITQSPKYLFRKEGQNVTLSCEQNLNHDAMYWYRQDPGQGLRLIYYSQIVNDFQKGDIAEGYSVSREKKESFPLTVTSAQKNPTAFYLCASSIGAGQGSYEQYFGPGTRLTVT.

V and J are TRBV6-6 and TRBJ1-1; TRBD1 matches 9 bases. Germline V lookup: CDR1 MNHNY, CDR2 SVGAGI (reference sequence). With V trimmed by 6 bases and J by 4 bases, 3 bases remained unmatched. The CDR3 sequence is 13 residues long. The CDR3 DNA follows: TGTGCCAGCAGGCGGACAGGGGCCACTGAAGCTTTCTTT. Translation gives CASRRTGATEAFF.

In its sample, this clone was seen once. The chain couples TRBV29-1 to TRBJ2-7; the match to TRBD1 covers 7 bases. The CDR3 covers 13 residues. V lost 5 bases, J lost 0 bases, and 4 bases stayed unmatched. The germline V gene encodes CDR1 SQVTM and CDR2 ANQGSEA. The CDR3 DNA reads as TGCAGCGTTCCCGGGACAGCCTCCTACGAGCAGTACTTC. Translating gives CSVPGTASYEQYF.

This rearrangement joins TRBV18 to TRBJ1-5; D is uncertain. Trimming took off 6 bases at V and 0 bases at J, with 6 bases between the two ends. Germline V gene data show CDR1 as KGHSH and CDR2 as LQKENI. This CDR3 has 13 amino acids. CDR3 coding DNA: TGTGCCAGCTCGGAGAATAGCAATCAGCCCCAGCATTTT. Protein product: CASSENSNQPQHF.